Listed here are 8 T cell receptor beta chains from one sample, sequenced in a study of blood T cell repertoires in COVID-19. Produced via immunoSEQ multiplex PCR; TCRdb's table is partial and in-frame only. The table shows around 150,000 clones, with approximately 80% occurring only once. Specimen: peripheral blood. The receptors shown here come from a woman at least 80 years old with acute or convalescent COVID-19.

The V and J genes are TRBV5-1 and TRBJ1-1; TRBD1 aligns across 9 bases. This CDR3 contains 14 residues. The germline V gene encodes CDR1 SGHRS and CDR2 YFSETQ. J gave up 4 bases and V 4 bases, and 5 bases lay outside the gene matches. The CDR3 DNA reads TGCGCCAGCAGCCCTAGGACAGGGGCCACTGAAGCTTTCTTT. Protein: CASSPRTGATEAFF. The full variable domain, in which reference TRBV5-1 and TRBJ1-1 provide the parts outside the CDR3, is KAGVTQTPRYLIKTRGQQVTLSCSPISGHRSVSWYQQTPGQGLQFLFEYFSETQRNKGNFPGRFSGRQFSNSRSEMNVSTLELGDSALYLCASSPRTGATEAFFGQGTRLTVV.

The chain uses TRBV2 and TRBJ2-2, with 13 bases matching TRBD2. The CDR3 is 19 amino acids. The V segment lost 2 bases and the J segment 2 bases; nucleotides outside the gene matches: 8. CDR1 is SNHLY, CDR2 FYNNEI, per germline. Here the CDR3 DNA reads TGTGCCAGCAGTGAAACTAGCGGGAGGGCCTTAGGTAACACCGGGGAGCTGTTTTTT. The encoded protein is CASSETSGRALGNTGELFF.

This clone came up a few times. The chain combines TRBV4-2 with TRBJ2-1; 10 nucleotides agree with TRBD2. The CDR3 is 16 residues long. Germline values: CDR1 LGHNA, CDR2 YNFKEQ. The junction had 4 bases not matched to a gene; V was cut back by 0 bases and J by 5 bases. CDR3 region: CASSQEGSGRNNEQFF. In DNA, the CDR3 is TGTGCCAGCAGCCAAGAGGGTAGCGGGAGGAACAATGAGCAGTTCTTC.

This chain links TRBV12-3 or TRBV12-4 with TRBJ1-2, with unresolved D. This CDR3 is built from 11 residues. Trimming took 2 bases from V and 5 from J, leaving 3 bases between them. CDR3 sequence reads: CASSLLYGYTF. The CDR3 DNA is TGTGCCAGCAGTTTATTATATGGCTACACCTTC.

The chain couples TRBV2 to TRBJ2-2; D uncertain. Trimming stripped 7 bases from V and 1 base from J, with 10 bases between. CDR1 and CDR2 (germline): SNHLY, FYNNEI. This CDR3 contains 14 residues. The CDR3 DNA follows: TGTGCCAGCACCGCGAGGCTGAACACCGGGGAGCTGTTTTTT. Translation: CASTARLNTGELFF.

This clone was seen just once. CDR3 sequence (DNA): TGTGCCAGCAGCCCCGGAGGGAATAGCGGGAGGGAGCGGAGCACAGATACGCAGTATTTT. Amino acids: CASSPGGNSGRERSTDTQYF. V usage is TRBV3-1 (or the pseudogene TRBV3-2) and J usage is TRBJ2-3; TRBD2 agrees at 11 bases. V was clipped by 4 bases and J by 0 bases; unmatched bases: 15. CDR1 LGHDT and CDR2 YNNKEL come from the germline V gene (reference sequence). CDR3 size: 20 residues.

V usage is TRBV3-1 (or the pseudogene TRBV3-2) and J usage is TRBJ1-3; D is unresolved. The V gene's germline CDR1 is LGHDT and CDR2 YNNKEL (reference sequence). The length of the CDR3 is 15 residues. Trimming took 0 bases from V and 5 from J, leaving 11 bases between them. The DNA for the CDR3 is TGTGCCAGCAGCCAAGATCGAAGCCCACGAAACACCATATATTTT. Translating gives CASSQDRSPRNTIYF.

The rearrangement links TRBV29-1 to TRBJ1-2; D perhaps matches TRBD1 (5 bases). The CDR3 extends over 13 amino acids. Trimming cost V 4 bases and J 1 base, with 10 bases left between them. Germline V gives CDR1 SQVTM, CDR2 ANQGSEA. Here the CDR3 DNA reads TGCAGCGTTGGACAGAGGTATAACTATGGCTACACCTTC. Translating it yields CSVGQRYNYGYTF.